The clone carrying this TCR beta chain was recorded at least ten times. Regions amplified from RNA transcripts were the TCR beta CDR3 regions. The HTBI primer set was used in a first-round RT-PCR of the TCR CDR3. TCRdb re-analysed the multiplex PCR reads in MiXCR, keeping a single row per CDR3 protein. The profile shows under 400,000 distinct CDR3 sequences, 14% of them singletons. It was uncontrolled infection, other autoimmune disease, pregnancy or lactation that excluded patients. The diagnoses drew upon clinical symptoms, serum thyroxine and TRAb, thyroid ultrasound and orbital computed tomography. The data originate from a study of T cells in Graves' hyperthyroidism and ophthalmopathy. Trimming stripped 3 bases from V and 4 bases from J, with 3 bases between. The CDR3 totals 12 residues. Germline V gene sequence: CDR1 KGHDR, CDR2 SFDVKD.

This receptor was identified in a woman aged 55-70 years with Graves' hyperthyroidism. The chain uses TRBV24-1 and TRBJ2-1; D is unresolved. Sample: blood. The CDR3, as DNA: TGTGCCACCAGTGATCCATACAATGAGCAGTTCTTC. Its protein is CATSDPYNEQFF.